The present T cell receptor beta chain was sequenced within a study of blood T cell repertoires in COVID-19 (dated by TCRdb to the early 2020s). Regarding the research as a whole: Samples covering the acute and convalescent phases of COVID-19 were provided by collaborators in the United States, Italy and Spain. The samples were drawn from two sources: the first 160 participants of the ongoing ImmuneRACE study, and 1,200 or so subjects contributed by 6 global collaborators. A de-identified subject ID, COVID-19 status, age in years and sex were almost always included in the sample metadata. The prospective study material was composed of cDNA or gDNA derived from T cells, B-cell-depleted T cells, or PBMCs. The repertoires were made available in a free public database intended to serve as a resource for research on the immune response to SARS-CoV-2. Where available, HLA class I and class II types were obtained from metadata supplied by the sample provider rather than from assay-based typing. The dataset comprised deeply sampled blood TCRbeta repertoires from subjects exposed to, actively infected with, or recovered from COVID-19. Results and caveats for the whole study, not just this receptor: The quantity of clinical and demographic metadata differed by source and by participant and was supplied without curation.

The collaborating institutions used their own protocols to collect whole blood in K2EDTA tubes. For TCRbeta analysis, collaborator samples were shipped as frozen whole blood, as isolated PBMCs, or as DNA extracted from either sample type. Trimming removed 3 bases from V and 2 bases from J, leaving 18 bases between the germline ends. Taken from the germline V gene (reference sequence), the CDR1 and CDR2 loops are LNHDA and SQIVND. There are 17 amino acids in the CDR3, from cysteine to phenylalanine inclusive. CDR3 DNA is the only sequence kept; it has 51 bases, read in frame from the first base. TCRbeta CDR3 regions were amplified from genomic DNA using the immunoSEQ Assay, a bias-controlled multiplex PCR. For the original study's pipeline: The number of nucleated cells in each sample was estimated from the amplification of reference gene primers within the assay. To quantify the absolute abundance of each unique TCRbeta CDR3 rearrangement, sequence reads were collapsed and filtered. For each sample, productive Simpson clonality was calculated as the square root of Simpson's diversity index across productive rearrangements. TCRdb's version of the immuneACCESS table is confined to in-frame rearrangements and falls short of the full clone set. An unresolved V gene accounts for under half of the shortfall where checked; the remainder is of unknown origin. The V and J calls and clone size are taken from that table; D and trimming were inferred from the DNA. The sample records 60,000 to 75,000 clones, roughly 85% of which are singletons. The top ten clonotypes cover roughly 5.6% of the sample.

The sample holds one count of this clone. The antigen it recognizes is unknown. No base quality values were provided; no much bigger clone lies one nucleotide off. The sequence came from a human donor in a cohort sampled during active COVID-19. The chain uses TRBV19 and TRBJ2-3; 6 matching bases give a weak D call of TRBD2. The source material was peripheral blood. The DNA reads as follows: TGTGCCAGTAGTATTGAAGGAAGAGGCGGGACCACAGATACGCAGTATTTT. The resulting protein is CASSIEGRGGTTDTQYF.